This T cell receptor (beta chain) was profiled in a study of cytomegalovirus exposure and HLA in healthy donors (dated by TCRdb to the late 2010s). For the study in its entirety: An earlier analysis of approximately 640 of the donors reported 276 Gb of sequence data and approximately 110 million unique TCR beta sequences from 150 million to 200 million T cells. A later analysis re-analyzed previously published TCR beta repertoires from roughly 630 donors and added high-resolution HLA genotyping to study TCR occurrence patterns. Every repertoire in the discovery cohort had been generated on one and the same sequencing platform. Of the roughly 400 genotyped donors, approximately 80% fell in the genetic ancestry cluster associated with self-reported Caucasian donors. A later genetic analysis took genome-wide SNP genotypes for about 65% of the roughly 670 donors and used that subset as a discovery cohort. Approximately 310 gigabases of sequencing data and 70 million to 85 million unique TCR sequences were included in an early release covering around 600 HLA-typed donors. Donor age, sex, ethnicity and CMV serostatus were collected together with the repertoire data. The number of typed donors differed by locus: about 620-640 for A, B, C, DRB1 and DQB1; 500 to 550 for DQA1; some 610 for DPA1; and roughly 470 for DPB1. Across some 400 genotyped donors of the cohort, an average of about 250,000 unique TCR beta nucleotide sequences per donor were sequenced, and approximately 17% of those sequences were non-productive. To decide whether each TCR beta V gene segment behaved as functional or pseudogenic, an earlier analysis of some 570 of the donors relied on high-throughput TCR beta sequencing. Four to six DR-DQ haplotypes were handled as single units for association and clustering, since linkage in the cohort was strong. The study combined high-throughput TCR immunosequencing, statistical association of individual TCRs with disease status, and machine learning to predict cytomegalovirus infection status. Class I and class II HLA loci were covered by the typing at four-digit resolution. A separate validation cohort of over 95 different subjects was used in addition to the roughly 620-subject first cohort. The study used immunosequencing to profile the T cell repertoires of approximately 630 subjects and linked those repertoires to cytomegalovirus serostatus. The study aimed to test whether cataloging public T cell receptors could reveal signatures of past pathogen exposure. Rather than drawing on any new phenotypic data, the later analysis identified candidate immune exposures from TCR beta sequences and the way those sequences occurred across donors.

The cohort was made up of 666 healthy bone marrow donors. Cohort members were all nominally healthy when sampled, although unrecorded immune exposures were likely present. The donor tested CMV seronegative, placing the donor among the approximately 360 seronegative members of the cohort. A peripheral blood sample was collected from each donor, and TCR beta sequencing was performed on peripheral blood mononuclear cells. The Qiagen DNeasy Blood Extraction Kit was used to extract genomic DNA from the blood cell samples. A note on this clone: The antigen this receptor binds is unknown. No qualities accompany the bases; no much larger clone lies one base away.

Including the terminal cysteine and phenylalanine, the CDR3 comprises 15 residues. Only the CDR3 DNA stays, 45 bases, in frame from base 1. V lost 7 bases and J lost 5 bases, and the count of bases not matched to a germline gene is 8. According to the germline V gene, CDR1 reads SNHLY and CDR2 reads FYNNEI. General conclusions and limits of the study: Most TCR sequences were observed very rarely across donors, whereas some public TCRs were present in many individuals. According to a later analysis, TCR association rates differed among HLA loci, with DRB1 alleles showing the most associated TCRs and HLA-C alleles showing the fewest. Sequencing depth was assumed to be roughly uniform across donors in the presence/absence analyses, though that assumption may not hold. Because HLA typing was missing for some donors at each locus, association tests included only the typed subset. Specific HLA alleles were associated with more than 15,000 TCR beta sequences at a false discovery rate of 0.05 in a later analysis. In an earlier analysis of about 600 of the donors, most TCR beta V segments appeared in productive rearrangements about 90% or about 30% of the time, broadly matching IMGT annotations. Only TCR beta chains were sequenced in this cohort, and the absence of alpha or paired-chain data limited detectable features. The authors suggested that the approach could potentially be extended to other disease states and immunological phenotypes. A cluster of highly shared sequence variants was judged likely to represent a technical artifact of the sequencing pipeline. Three of the identified cytomegalovirus-associated TCR beta chains were confirmed in vitro to be specific for cytomegalovirus antigens. According to a later analysis, most CMV-associated TCR beta chains appeared to be HLA-restricted, and the HLA associations seemed to be driven largely by CMV exposure. A further reported finding was that TCR beta sequences accurately predicted the HLA-A and HLA-B alleles for most subjects in the first cohort. In the study, 150 to 200 TCR beta chains were listed as associated with cytomegalovirus. Several of the top co-occurrence clusters appeared to be linked to parvovirus B19, influenza, CMV and Epstein-Barr virus, according to a later analysis. Compared with the approximately 720-donor mean, donors in an Asian-associated ancestry cluster had fewer N-insertions in productive TCRs, according to a later genetic analysis. Linkage disequilibrium might explain the correlated functional status among segregating V segments, but an unknown experimental factor could not be ruled out. A later genetic analysis associated a missense DCLRE1C variant with V-gene and J-gene trimming of TCR beta chains, and an independent cohort replicated the association. Because counts were too low, seventeen rarely observed V segments, including chromosome 9 orphons, were excluded from the earlier analysis of several hundred of the donors. In a later analysis, HLA-associated TCR beta chains were found to be more clonally expanded and to have lower generation probabilities than equally common non-associated chains. Strong co-occurrence of HLA alleles, especially DR and DQ, made assigning TCR associations to individual alleles difficult. Immune exposure information for the cohort was limited to CMV serostatus. In both the original and validation cohorts, the classifier was reported to diagnose cytomegalovirus status with high specificity and sensitivity. Some IMGT-functional V segments, including TRBV6-2 and TRBV6-3, could not be distinguished by the 87-base-pair reads and were therefore excluded.

The library came from the immunoSEQ multiplex PCR assay. For the multiplex PCR, a mixture combining 60 forward primers for TCR Vbeta segments and 13 reverse primers for TCR Jbeta segments was used. The CDR3 region of rearranged TCR beta genes was amplified from genomic DNA by a multiplex PCR assay. Amplified TCR beta libraries were sequenced as 87-base-pair reads on the Illumina HiSeq System. The authors' analysis ran thus. Across the roughly 600 repertoires, a later analysis counted 80 million or so unique TCR beta chains, around 10 million of which were shared by at least two donors. To remove PCR and sequencing errors, raw reads were error-corrected and collapsed into unique sequences using a nearest-neighbor algorithm that merged closely related sequences. Alignment of CDR3 sequences to IMGT reference sequences was used to assign V, D and J gene segments. For a sequence to be retained, a match of at least six nucleotides to both a V gene segment and a J gene segment was required. A rearrangement counted as productive if the CDR3 had no stop codons and remained in frame with V and J, and every other rearrangement counted as non-productive. Following IMGT convention, CDR3 was defined as the stretch from the second conserved V-encoded cysteine up to the conserved J-encoded phenylalanine. The earlier analysis of approximately 590 of the donors excluded any sequence lacking an unambiguous match to a single V gene segment. An earlier analysis of several hundred of the donors classified V segments as functional when productive rearrangements were above 56.7% and as segregating when the standard deviation between donors was above 5%. To diagnose cytomegalovirus status from the catalog of TCR beta chain sequences, a statistical classification framework was built. A later analysis assigned V and J genes by comparing TCR nucleotide sequences with IMGT/GENE-DB human TR gene sequences. A later analysis assigned CDR3 sequences and most-parsimonious VDJ recombination scenarios with the TCRdist pipeline. In a later analysis, each TCR beta chain was defined by its CDR3 amino acid sequence together with its V-gene family, and reads lacking a unique V-gene family were excluded. A later analysis removed 500 to 650 highly shared, low-generation-probability nucleotide sequences to deal with suspected cross-contamination and a sequencing artifact. For each public chain, a later analysis derived a clonal expansion index from normalized ranks of inferred template counts within each repertoire. A later analysis computed generation probabilities with a VDJ recombination model fitted to out-of-frame rearrangements, and checked the results against IGoR. In a later analysis, TCR-TCR, TCR-HLA and TCR-CMV co-occurrence was scored with hypergeometric tests, and a repertoire-size bias correction was applied to TCR pairs. A later analysis estimated false discovery rates by permuting HLA or CMV assignments 20 times. In a later analysis, co-occurring TCRs were grouped using DBSCAN, with TCRdist sequence similarity added in when clustering inside HLA-allele-positive subsets. Repertoires with fewer than 30,000 or more than 120,000 public chains were left out of co-occurrence clustering, as were a handful of repertoires with anomalous nucleotide sharing. As stored in TCRdb, this immuneACCESS dataset retains in-frame rearrangements with V and J assigned. A fraction of the clones does not appear; measured against another copy, unresolved V genes explain less than half of the discrepancy, and the remainder lacks a known reason. Clone size and V and J calls were adopted from that table, with D and trimming inferred from the DNA. In all, the sample holds under 40,000 clones, and 81% of those were seen once. The ten largest clonotypes hold roughly 9.3% of the sample.

The TCR sequence derives from a woman aged 40 to 55 in good health and CMV-seronegative. The specimen was PBMCs. Rearrangement joined TRBV2 to TRBJ2-1, with TRBD2 matching 10 junction bases. For the CDR3, the sequence is CASNKGLARNNEQFF. In nucleotides, the sequence is TGTGCCAGCAATAAGGGACTAGCGAGAAACAATGAGCAGTTCTTC.